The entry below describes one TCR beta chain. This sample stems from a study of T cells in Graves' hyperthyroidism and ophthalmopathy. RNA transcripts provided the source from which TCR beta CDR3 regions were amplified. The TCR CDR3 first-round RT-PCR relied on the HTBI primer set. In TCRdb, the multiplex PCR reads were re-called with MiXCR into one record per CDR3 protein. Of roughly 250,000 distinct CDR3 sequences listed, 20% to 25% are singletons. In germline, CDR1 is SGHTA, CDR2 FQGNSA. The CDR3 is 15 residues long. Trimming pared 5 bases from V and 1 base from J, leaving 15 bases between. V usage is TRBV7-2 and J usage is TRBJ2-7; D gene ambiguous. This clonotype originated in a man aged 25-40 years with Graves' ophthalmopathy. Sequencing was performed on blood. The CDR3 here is CASSNYLQSSYEQYF. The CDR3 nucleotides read TGTGCCAGCAGCAACTACTTACAGAGTTCCTACGAGCAGTACTTC.